These 18 T cell receptor beta chains share one sample of origin, sequenced in a study of post-analysis software for immune sequencing data. Regarding the study as a whole: Elevated frequency relative to controls characterized four or five TRBV segments in patients, TRBV5-6, TRBV5-1 and TRBV20-1 among them.

cDNA libraries for TCR beta contained unique molecular identifiers. TCRdb processed the PCR reads anew with MiXCR; each CDR3 protein has one entry. This table has 800,000 to 950,000 distinct CDR3 sequences, approximately 57% appearing once. Antigens for these TCRs are unknown. The sample comprised blood. The receptors originated from a girl between 5 and 17 years old with multiple sclerosis.

V gene TRBV5-5 combines with J gene TRBJ2-7, with 14 bases matching TRBD2. The DNA end lines up better with TRBJ2-5; the J call may be wrong. There are 16 residues in the CDR3. Germline V gene sequence: CDR1 SGHKS, CDR2 YYEKEE (reference sequence). The CDR3 DNA follows: TGTGCCAGCAGCTTGCCGGGACTAGCGGGAGTGGAGACCCAGTACTTC. This encodes CASSLPGLAGVETQYF.

The chain links TRBV5-1 to TRBJ1-2, with TRBD1 as a possible D gene (6 bases). CDR3 size: 14 residues. The germline CDR1 and CDR2 sequences are SGHRS and YFSETQ. V was cut by 1 base and J by 8 bases, with 15 bases left in between. CDR3 bases: TGCGCCAGCAGCTTGCAGGGGACGAGCGGAGGCTACACCTTC. It is translated as CASSLQGTSGGYTF.

The rearrangement joins TRBV20-1 to TRBJ2-1, with D possibly called TRBD1 or TRBD2 (5 bases each). The J call may be mistaken, given a closer DNA end match to TRBJ2-7. This CDR3 region has 17 residues. The germline V gene has CDR1 DFQATT and CDR2 SNEGSKA (reference sequence). CDR3 in DNA: TGCAGTGCTAGACGTTCCGGGACCAAGCTCTCCTACAATGAGCAGTACTTC. It is translated as CSARRSGTKLSYNEQYF.

The chain is built from TRBV7-9 and TRBJ2-7; a possible D gene is TRBD2 (6 bases). Matching the DNA end better, TRBJ2-5 makes the J call doubtful. This CDR3 contains 14 residues. The germline V gene encodes CDR1 SEHNR and CDR2 FQNEAQ (reference sequence). The CDR3 loop is CASSLELAAKTQYF. The CDR3 DNA follows: TGTGCCAGCAGCTTAGAACTAGCAGCGAAGACCCAGTACTTC.

This clonotype showed up just a few times. This chain links TRBV29-1 with TRBJ2-1; 7 bases agree with TRBD2. V was clipped by 8 bases and J by 7 bases; unmatched bases: 11. Germline V gene sequence: CDR1 SQVTM, CDR2 ANQGSEA. The CDR3 runs to 13 residues. CDR3 in amino acids: CSFMSGKKNEQFF. CDR3 DNA sequence: TGCAGCTTCATGAGCGGGAAAAAAAATGAGCAGTTCTTC.

This chain links TRBV4-1 with TRBJ2-7, with a weak D call TRBD1 (6 bases). The V end was cut by 0 bases, the J end by 2 bases, with 14 bases between. CDR1 MGHRA and CDR2 YSYEKL come from the germline V gene. The CDR3 is 16 amino acids. CDR3 sequence reads: CASSQDGGGVAYEQYF. The DNA for the CDR3 is TGCGCCAGCAGCCAAGACGGTGGGGGCGTAGCCTACGAGCAGTACTTC.

The V and J genes are TRBV6-5 and TRBJ2-7; 9 bases match TRBD2. Germline values: CDR1 MNHEY, CDR2 SVGAGI. This CDR3 contains 16 residues. V was pared by 0 bases and J by 1 base, with 4 bases of the junction left unmatched. This chain's CDR3 is CASSYSMRGGSYEQYF. Written as DNA, the CDR3 is TGTGCCAGCAGTTACTCAATGCGGGGGGGATCCTACGAGCAGTACTTC.

The chain couples TRBV29-1 to TRBJ2-1; possibly TRBD1 for D (5 bases). V gave up 4 bases and J gave up 11 bases, with 18 bases separating them. There are 13 residues in the CDR3. Germline V lookup: CDR1 SQVTM, CDR2 ANQGSEA. For the CDR3, the DNA is TGCAGCGTTGCCGGATCAGGGCTCGATAAGCAGTTCTTC. Amino acids: CSVAGSGLDKQFF.

J is TRBJ2-1 and V is TRBV7-9; TRBD1 matches 8 bases. Looked up from germline, CDR1 is SEHNR and CDR2 is FQNEAQ (reference sequence). V shed 1 base and J 5 bases; nucleotides not matched to a gene: 13. The CDR3 contains 18 residues. The CDR3 sequence is CASSLGRLGQGHNNEQFF. The CDR3 DNA sequence: TGTGCCAGCAGCTTAGGAAGGTTAGGACAGGGCCACAACAATGAGCAGTTCTTC.

This chain links TRBV30 with TRBJ2-4; D might be TRBD2 (6 bases). The V and J ends lost 5 bases and 1 base respectively, with 15 bases between them. The CDR3 runs to 15 residues. Germline-derived CDR1 and CDR2 are GTSNPN and SVGIG (reference sequence). The CDR3 here is CAWQGGGSAKNIQYF. The DNA of the CDR3 is TGTGCCTGGCAGGGTGGGGGGTCCGCCAAAAACATTCAGTACTTC.

This sequence joins TRBV5-1 and TRBJ2-7; 13 bases fit TRBD2. CDR1 is SGHRS, CDR2 YFSETQ, per germline. V gave up 2 bases and J gave up 7 bases; unmatched junction bases: 6. CDR3 length: 15 amino acids. CDR3 DNA sequence: TGCGCCAGCAGCTTCGGACTAGCGGGAGTTAGGGAGCAGTACTTC. This translates into CASSFGLAGVREQYF.

The rearrangement links TRBV10-3 to TRBJ2-7; 8 bases match TRBD1. This CDR3 contains 14 residues. Germline trimming cut 2 bases from V and 3 bases from J; bases unmatched to any gene: 3. Germline V gives CDR1 ENHRY, CDR2 SYGVKD. The chain's CDR3 is CAISEQGQGYEQYF. In nucleotides, the CDR3 is TGTGCCATCAGTGAGCAAGGACAGGGCTACGAGCAGTACTTC.

V gene TRBV27 combines with J gene TRBJ2-7; D not certain. The V gene lost 4 bases and the J gene lost 7 bases, with 11 bases spanning the gap. Germline-derived CDR1 and CDR2 are MNHEY and SMNVEV (reference sequence). This CDR3 contains 12 residues. Here the CDR3 DNA reads TGTGCCAGCAGTTCGCTCGGTAGGGAGCAGTACTTC. Its translation: CASSSLGREQYF.

The CDR3 loop is CASSQIWGWGSKPEETQYF. CDR3 nucleotides: TGTGCCAGCAGCCAGATCTGGGGTTGGGGTTCTAAACCCGAGGAGACCCAGTACTTC. The rearrangement uses TRBV3-1 and TRBJ2-5, with D hard to call. Germline-derived CDR1 and CDR2 are LGHDT and YNNKEL (reference sequence). The CDR3 has 19 amino acids. Between the trimmed V and J ends, which lost 3 bases and 5 bases, there was a span of 28 bases.

The chain combines TRBV12-3 or TRBV12-4 with TRBJ1-1, with TRBD1 as a possible D gene (6 bases). This CDR3 comprises 15 residues. Trimming stripped 7 bases from V and 5 bases from J, with 20 bases between. DNA of the CDR3: TGTGCCAGCACGAGGACGGGGGGCGGGGGAACTGAAGCTTTCTTT. Translated: CASTRTGGGGTEAFF.

The rearrangement joins TRBV29-1 to TRBJ2-7; possibly TRBD1 for D (5 bases). Trimming removed 7 bases from V and 1 base from J, with 14 bases in between. The CDR3 contains 13 residues. In germline, CDR1 is SQVTM, CDR2 ANQGSEA. CDR3 in amino acids: CSAVGRLSYEQYF. The CDR3 coding sequence is TGCAGCGCCGTGGGGCGCCTTTCCTACGAGCAGTACTTC.

The chain uses TRBV20-1 and TRBJ2-6, with TRBD1 matching over 9 bases. In germline, CDR1 is DFQATT, CDR2 SNEGSKA (reference sequence). The CDR3 contains 19 residues. Trimming cost V 3 bases and J 2 bases; bases outside gene matches: 14. CDR3 sequence (DNA): TGCAGTGCTAGTCATCTCCTCCGACAGGGGGTTGCTGGGGCCAACGTCCTGACTTTC. Translating it yields CSASHLLRQGVAGANVLTF.

The rearrangement joins TRBV20-1 to TRBJ2-7, with D maybe TRBD1 (5 bases). V lost 3 bases and J 0 bases, leaving 21 bases between the germline ends. The CDR3 loop spans 17 amino acids. The germline gives CDR1 DFQATT, CDR2 SNEGSKA (reference sequence). CDR3 sequence reads: CSARTFKGAGNSYEQYF. CDR3 DNA: TGCAGTGCTAGGACCTTCAAAGGGGCTGGTAACTCCTACGAGCAGTACTTC.